The source of this T cell receptor (beta chain) is a study of identical twins. A universal primer binding site was introduced by template switching. The final cDNA contained unique molecular identifiers. TCRdb analysed the 5' RACE reads with MiXCR anew, one entry per CDR3 protein. Of 1.5 million to 2 million distinct CDR3 sequences listed, less than 35% are singletons. About this clonotype: What it binds is unknown.

Findings and limits, study-wide: The study found that models underestimated out-of-frame TCR alpha sharing in monozygotic twins. Memory repertoires lacked the insertion deficit that abundant cord blood beta clonotypes showed. Out-of-frame alpha sequences shared by twins were enriched for low generation probability.

The CDR3 totals 15 residues. Trimming at V came to 6 bases and at J to 2 bases, leaving 5 bases not matched to a gene. Germline CDR1 is MNHNY and CDR2 is SVGAGI (reference sequence). The rearrangement joins TRBV6-6 to TRBJ1-5, with 9 bases that match TRBD1. The origin of this receptor is a newborn girl in good health. The sequenced sample consisted of cord blood. CDR3 in amino acids: CASRERDRGNQPQHF. The DNA of the CDR3 is TGTGCCAGCAGGGAGAGGGACAGGGGCAATCAGCCCCAGCATTTT.